The 23 T cell receptor beta chains presented below share a single source sample, sequenced in a study of vaccination effects on CD4 cells after COVID-19. The antigens these receptors bind are not known. The method was immunoSEQ multiplex PCR; TCRdb's version includes in-frame clones alone and lacks a portion of them. Counted here are 20,000 to 25,000 clones, 68% occurring once; the ten biggest clones make up around a tenth. Before sequencing, viral peptide pools were used by the ViraFEST assay to expand antigen-specific CD4+ T cells. The culture ran for about 10 days, and then CD4+ T cells were isolated. Vaccinees lacked prior SARS-CoV-2 infection and tested negative for nucleocapsid antibodies. The material was CD4+ T cells from PBMCs cultured with HCoV-NL63 spike peptides, obtained before COVID-19 vaccination. Receptors originate from a human donor who received a COVID-19 vaccine.

This sequence joins TRBV10-3 and TRBJ2-2; no clear D. The CDR3 runs to 15 residues. V lost 3 bases, J lost 2 bases, and 10 bases lay in between. Germline values: CDR1 ENHRY, CDR2 SYGVKD. This CDR3 is CAISDGSPNTGELFF. CDR3 sequence (DNA): TGTGCCATCAGTGATGGCAGCCCCAACACCGGGGAGCTGTTTTTT.

This clone was observed a handful of times. The CDR3 DNA follows: TGTGCCAGCAGTTTTTGGCGGGATAGCGGGGAGCTGTTTTTT. It translates to CASSFWRDSGELFF. This chain links TRBV27 with TRBJ2-2; D might be TRBD2 (6 bases). Germline values: CDR1 MNHEY, CDR2 SMNVEV (reference sequence). CDR3 length equals 14 residues. Trimming removed 3 bases at V and 7 bases at J, with 12 bases between.

The rearrangement joins TRBV24-1 to TRBJ2-3; 10 bases agree with TRBD2. Germline assignment: CDR1 KGHDR and CDR2 SFDVKD. The CDR3 contains 15 residues. After removal of 3 bases from V and 6 bases from J, the junction contained 5 bases not matched to a gene. CDR3 coding DNA: TGTGCCACCAGTGATACCGGGACTAGCGCCGATACGCAGTATTTT. Its translation is CATSDTGTSADTQYF.

This chain joins TRBV10-3 and TRBJ2-5, with 7 bases that match TRBD2. CDR3 length equals 14 residues. With 9 bases clipped from V and 2 bases from J, the junction kept 9 bases outside the gene matches. From germline, CDR1 is ENHRY and CDR2 SYGVKD. In DNA form, the CDR3 reads TGTGCCATGGGTAGTAGCGGGTTACAAGAGACCCAGTACTTC. Translation: CAMGSSGLQETQYF.

The chain has TRBV19 and TRBJ2-5; tentative D call: TRBD1 (5 bases). Between the trimmed V and J ends, which lost 7 bases and 6 bases, there was a span of 9 bases. Germline CDR1 is LNHDA and CDR2 is SQIVND (reference sequence). The CDR3 extends over 11 amino acids. The CDR3 spells CASKGAQTQYF. The CDR3 bases are TGTGCCAGTAAAGGGGCTCAGACCCAGTACTTC. The entire variable domain, with the rest obtained from reference TRBV19 and TRBJ2-5, is as follows: DGGITQSPKYLFRKEGQNVTLSCEQNLNHDAMYWYRQDPGQGLRLIYYSQIVNDFQKGDIAEGYSVSREKKESFPLTVTSAQKNPTAFYLCASKGAQTQYFGPGTRLLVL.

The chain joins TRBV7-9 to TRBJ1-4; no firm D call. Germline V gene lookup returns CDR1 SEHNR and CDR2 FQNEAQ (reference sequence). The CDR3 length is 19 residues. V was shortened by 1 base and J by 2 bases, with 20 bases between the two germline ends. The CDR3 DNA is TGTGCCAGCAGCTTAGGGCTAAAGGGAGGGTATCGGACTAATGAAAAACTGTTTTTT. Translated, it gives CASSLGLKGGYRTNEKLFF.

The chain recombines TRBV6-1 with TRBJ2-7; TRBD1 agrees at 7 bases. V lost 4 bases, J lost 5 bases, and 14 bases stayed unmatched. From germline, CDR1 is MNHNS and CDR2 SASEGT. The CDR3 is 16 amino acids. CDR3 DNA: TGTGCCAGCAGTGCTCTTAACCGGGACAGACGCCACGAGCAGTACTTC. As protein: CASSALNRDRRHEQYF.

The rearrangement uses TRBV3-1 (or the pseudogene TRBV3-2) and TRBJ1-2, with D possibly TRBD1 on 6 matching bases. This CDR3 has 15 residues. V dropped 0 bases and J dropped 1 base, with 9 bases sitting between them. Germline V gives CDR1 LGHDT, CDR2 YNNKEL (reference sequence). Written as DNA, the CDR3 is TGTGCCAGCAGCCAAGATCCGGACAGTAACTATGGCTACACCTTC. It is translated as CASSQDPDSNYGYTF.

This clone was observed once. The chain carries TRBV25-1 and TRBJ2-3; no clear D. Per the germline V gene, CDR1 is MGHDK and CDR2 is SYGVNS. The CDR3 loop spans 14 amino acids. V was cut by 6 bases and J by 2 bases, with 12 bases left in between. The CDR3 nucleotides read TGTGCCAGCAGCCAATTCGGAAACACAGATACGCAGTATTTT. Protein sequence: CASSQFGNTDTQYF.

The rearrangement joins TRBV10-3 to TRBJ2-2; TRBD2 matches at 7 bases. J was trimmed by 7 bases and V by 7 bases; bases with no gene match: 3. Germline V gene data show CDR1 as ENHRY and CDR2 as SYGVKD. The CDR3 is 12 residues long. The CDR3 loop is CAITGGIGELFF. CDR3 sequence (DNA): TGTGCCATCACCGGGGGGATCGGGGAGCTGTTTTTT.

This clone was picked up one time. The V gene is TRBV5-1, the J gene TRBJ2-3; 16 nucleotides match TRBD2. This CDR3 comprises 17 residues. V trimming: 4 bases; J trimming: 4 bases; junction bases outside the gene matches: 6. Germline V CDR1 and CDR2: SGHRS, YFSETQ. CDR3 bases: TGCGCCAGCAGCCCCGGGACTAGCGGGAGGGCCGCAGATACGCAGTATTTT. Translating gives CASSPGTSGRAADTQYF.

The table lists this clone with a few counts. The V and J genes are TRBV2 and TRBJ1-4; D might be TRBD1 (5 bases). Germline assignment: CDR1 SNHLY and CDR2 FYNNEI. Trimming took off 5 bases at V and 7 bases at J, with 23 bases between the two ends. The CDR3 sequence is 17 residues long. In nucleotides, the CDR3 is TGTGCCAGCAGTCCGCGCGGGCAGGCAGGGCTAGGTGAAAAACTGTTTTTT. Its protein is CASSPRGQAGLGEKLFF.

This chain links TRBV5-8 with TRBJ1-2; D possibly corresponds to TRBD1 (6 bases). The ends were cut back, 4 bases at V and 2 bases at J, with 12 bases in the middle. The CDR3 totals 14 residues. CDR1 and CDR2 (germline): SGHTS, YDEGEE. CDR3 sequence: CASSPWTDNYGYTF. The CDR3 DNA follows: TGTGCCAGCAGCCCCTGGACAGACAACTATGGCTACACCTTC.

V gene TRBV18 combines with J gene TRBJ2-1; 7 bases fit TRBD2. The ends lost 1 base at V and 7 bases at J; junction bases unmatched: 4. Germline lookup yields CDR1 KGHSH and CDR2 LQKENI. CDR3 length equals 14 residues. CDR3 nucleotide sequence: TGTGCCAGCTCACCACAGAGCGGGGATAATGAGCAGTTCTTC. Protein sequence: CASSPQSGDNEQFF.

V and J are TRBV5-6 and TRBJ2-1; D not certain. Per the germline V gene, CDR1 is SGHDT and CDR2 is YYEEEE. The CDR3 length is 13 residues. V was cut by 1 base and J by 7 bases, with 9 bases left in between. CDR3 region: CASSLWLGNEQFF. The CDR3 DNA reads as TGTGCCAGCAGCTTGTGGCTGGGGAATGAGCAGTTCTTC.

This clone was counted a few times. The rearrangement uses TRBV30 and TRBJ1-5; D remains unclear. Germline V gene sequence: CDR1 GTSNPN, CDR2 SVGIG (reference sequence). Trimming left V 5 bases short and J 1 base short, with 6 bases between. This CDR3 is 12 amino acids long. The CDR3 coding sequence is TGTGCCTGGGGAGACAGCAATCAGCCCCAGCATTTT. It codes for CAWGDSNQPQHF.

The chain links TRBV2 to TRBJ1-1, with a possible D match to TRBD1 (5 bases). CDR3 length equals 11 residues. The V end lost 6 bases, the J end lost 11 bases, and 13 bases lay between the germline ends. CDR1 and CDR2 from the germline V gene are SNHLY and FYNNEI. CDR3 sequence reads: CASSENRGAFF. Here the CDR3 DNA reads TGTGCCAGCAGCGAAAATCGGGGGGCTTTCTTT.

The CDR3 is CASSQEGASNYGYTF. The CDR3, as DNA: TGTGCCAGCAGCCAGGAAGGGGCTTCTAACTATGGCTACACCTTC. The rearrangement links TRBV3-1 (or the pseudogene TRBV3-2) to TRBJ1-2; maybe TRBD1 (5 bases). This CDR3 has 15 amino acids. The germline CDR1 and CDR2 sequences are LGHDT and YNNKEL (reference sequence). Trimming removed 3 bases at V and 0 bases at J, with 11 bases between.

The chain links TRBV7-6 to TRBJ2-2, with 7 bases lining up with TRBD1. The ends lost 0 bases at V and 4 bases at J; junction bases unmatched: 2. This CDR3 comprises 15 residues. In germline, CDR1 is SGHVS, CDR2 FNYEAQ. CDR3: CASSLAYRGTGELFF. The CDR3 bases are TGTGCCAGCAGCTTAGCGTACAGGGGCACCGGGGAGCTGTTTTTT.

This chain uses TRBV24-1 with TRBJ2-2, with D perhaps TRBD1 (5 bases). Trimming stripped 5 bases from V and 4 bases from J, with 10 bases between. Germline CDR1 KGHDR, CDR2 SFDVKD. The CDR3 has 14 residues. The CDR3 region is CATSGQGSTGELFF. The CDR3 DNA reads TGTGCCACCAGTGGCCAGGGATCCACCGGGGAGCTGTTTTTT.

This clone turned up a few times. J is TRBJ2-7 and V is TRBV12-5; the D gene is possibly TRBD2 (5 bases). This CDR3 is 13 amino acids long. Trimming removed 8 bases at V and 3 bases at J, with 14 bases between. Germline CDR1 LGHNT, CDR2 FRNRAP. The CDR3 loop reads CASQPDSVYEQYF. CDR3 bases: TGTGCTAGTCAACCGGACTCCGTCTACGAGCAGTACTTC.

CDR3 DNA sequence: TGTGCCAGCAGTTTATCGGTAGGGGGGGGTGAAAAACTGTTTTTT. It translates to CASSLSVGGGEKLFF. V usage is TRBV27 and J usage is TRBJ1-4, with a weak D call TRBD1 (6 bases). CDR1 is MNHEY, CDR2 SMNVEV, per germline (reference sequence). The ends were cut back, 0 bases at V and 7 bases at J, with 12 bases in the middle. The CDR3 length is 15 residues. Full variable domain (rest looked up from reference TRBV27 and TRBJ1-4): EAQVTQNPRYLITVTGKKLTVTCSQNMNHEYMSWYRQDPGLGLRQIYYSMNVEVTDKGDVPEGYKVSRKEKRNFPLILESPSPNQTSLYFCASSLSVGGGEKLFFGSGTQLSVL.

The gene calls are TRBV15 and TRBJ2-1, with 7 bases that match TRBD2. The CDR3 loop spans 16 amino acids. V shed 2 bases, J shed 6 bases, and the junction held 10 bases outside the gene matches. Germline loops: CDR1 LNHNV, CDR2 YYDKDF (reference sequence). The CDR3 DNA is TGTGCCACCAGCAGAAGGAGCGGGGAGATGGGCAATGAGCAGTTCTTC. Translating it yields CATSRRSGEMGNEQFF.